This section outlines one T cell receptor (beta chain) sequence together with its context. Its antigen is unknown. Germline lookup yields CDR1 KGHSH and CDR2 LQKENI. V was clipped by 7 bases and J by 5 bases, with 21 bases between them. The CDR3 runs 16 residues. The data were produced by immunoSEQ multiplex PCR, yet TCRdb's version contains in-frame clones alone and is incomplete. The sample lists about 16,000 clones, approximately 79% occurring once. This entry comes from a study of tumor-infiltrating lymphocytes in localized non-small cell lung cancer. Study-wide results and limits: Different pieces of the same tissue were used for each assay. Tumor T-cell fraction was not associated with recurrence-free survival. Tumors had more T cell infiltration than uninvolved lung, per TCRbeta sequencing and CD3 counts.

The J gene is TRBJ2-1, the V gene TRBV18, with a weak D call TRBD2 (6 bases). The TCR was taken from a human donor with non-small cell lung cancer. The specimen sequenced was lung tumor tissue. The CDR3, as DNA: TGTGCCAGCTGCAGGGATAGCGGTGGGCTCAACAATGAGCAGTTCTTC. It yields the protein CASCRDSGGLNNEQFF.